This T cell receptor (beta chain) was retrieved from a study of cytomegalovirus exposure and HLA in healthy donors. Study-wide context: The Caucasian-associated ancestry cluster contained approximately 81% of the roughly 400 genotyped donors.

Germline-derived CDR1 and CDR2 are SQVTM and ANQGSEA. The ends were cut back, 5 bases at V and 5 bases at J, with 15 bases in the middle. CDR3 length equals 14 residues. The PCR was carried out with 60 Vbeta primers and 13 Jbeta primers. The table came from immunoSEQ multiplex PCR; TCRdb's copy has only in-frame clones and leaves some out. This table has about 100,000 clones, roughly four fifths appearing once. Input material: PBMCs. The rearrangement joins TRBV29-1 to TRBJ2-2; weak D call: TRBD2 (5 bases). The receptor comes from a man between 45 and 60 years old in good health and CMV-seronegative. The CDR3 region has the DNA TGCAGCGTTTTATCTAGCTCGGGGACCGGGGAGCTGTTTTTT. Protein sequence: CSVLSSSGTGELFF.